Reported below is one T cell receptor beta chain. Antigen specificity is unknown. TCRdb independently ran MiXCR on the 5' RACE reads; one entry per CDR3 protein. Of fewer than 900,000 distinct CDR3 sequences in the sample, roughly 20% were seen once. The record originates from a study of identical twins. Study-wide findings and caveats: Monozygotic twins shared more out-of-frame TCR alpha than recombination models predicted.

This CDR3 is built from 16 residues. The ends were cut back, 3 bases at V and 0 bases at J, with 9 bases in the middle. Germline V gene lookup returns CDR1 SEHNR and CDR2 FQNEAQ (reference sequence). The data were also submitted as part of a second study, on T cells expressing NK-cell markers. That study reports: In a few donors, dominant clonotypes made up about 25-65% of CD3+CD56-NKG2C+ cells.

Sample: PBMCs. The TCR was taken from a woman aged 18-29 years in good health. The chain has TRBV7-9 and TRBJ2-6, with D uncertain. In nucleotides, the CDR3 is TGTGCCAGCAGCTTGCGACGGGCCTCTGGGGCCAACGTCCTGACTTTC. It is translated as CASSLRRASGANVLTF.